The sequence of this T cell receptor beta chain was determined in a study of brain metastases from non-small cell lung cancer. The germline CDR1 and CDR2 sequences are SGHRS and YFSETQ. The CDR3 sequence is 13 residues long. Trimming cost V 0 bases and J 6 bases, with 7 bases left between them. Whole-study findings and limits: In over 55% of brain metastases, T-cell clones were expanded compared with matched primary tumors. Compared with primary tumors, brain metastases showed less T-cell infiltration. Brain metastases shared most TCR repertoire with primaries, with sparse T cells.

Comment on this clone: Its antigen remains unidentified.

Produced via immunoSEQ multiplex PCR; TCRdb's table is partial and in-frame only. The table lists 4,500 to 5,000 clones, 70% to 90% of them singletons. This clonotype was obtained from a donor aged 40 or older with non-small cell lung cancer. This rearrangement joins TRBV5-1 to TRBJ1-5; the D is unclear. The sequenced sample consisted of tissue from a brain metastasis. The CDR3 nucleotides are TGCGCCAGCAGCTTGGGTTGGGGTCAGCCCCAGCATTTT. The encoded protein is CASSLGWGQPQHF. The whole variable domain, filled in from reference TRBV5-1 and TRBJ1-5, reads KAGVTQTPRYLIKTRGQQVTLSCSPISGHRSVSWYQQTPGQGLQFLFEYFSETQRNKGNFPGRFSGRQFSNSRSEMNVSTLELGDSALYLCASSLGWGQPQHFGDGTRLSIL.